Reported below is one TCR beta chain. Its matching antigen is unknown. V gave up 0 bases and J gave up 10 bases, with 11 bases separating them. CDR3 length equals 13 residues. CDR1 is SGHRS and CDR2 is YFSETQ in the germline V gene. The source of the sample is a study of Ad26.COV2.S vaccination and SARS-CoV-2 variants. Study at large: Into the muscle, Ad26.COV2.S was dosed once or twice, 56 days apart. Study-level findings and limits: Analytic work on TCR breadth and depth might have understated the full extent of total T cell responses.

This sample's treatment: about 20 received Ad26.COV2.S at low or high dose, single or two shots; 5 received placebo; per-sample allocation not given. The samples date from day 63 after the first vaccine or placebo injection. Adults aged 18-55 years in Boston included the donor. An Ad26 vector that expressed Wuhan-strain SARS-CoV-2 spike constituted the vaccine. Method: immunoSEQ multiplex PCR; TCRdb's copy keeps in-frame clones and lacks some. Here the sample spans 350,000 to 450,000 clones, approximately 85% being singletons. The origin of this receptor is a person between 18 and 60 years old who received the Ad26.COV2.S COVID-19 vaccine or a placebo. The chain employs TRBV5-1 and TRBJ2-1, with a tentative D call TRBD1 (5 bases). The sequencing here drew on peripheral blood, taken in a trial of Ad26.COV2.S vaccine versus placebo. The CDR3, as DNA: TGCGCCAGCAGCTTGGAGACAGCAGGGGAGCAGTTCTTC. Its protein is CASSLETAGEQFF.